This T cell receptor (beta chain) came from a study of shared clonotypes between healthy human individuals. Across the study: Donors were a couple of women and a few men aged 18 to 49.

This CDR3 has 13 amino acids. Germline V gives CDR1 KGHSH, CDR2 LQKENI. Trimming took off 3 bases at V and 3 bases at J, with 8 bases between the two ends. The deep-level immunoSEQ assay was used. DNA input for the unsorted PBMC replicate PCRs was about 0.3 ug, approximately 30,000 T cell genomes. Sequencing was performed with immunoSEQ multiplex PCR; in TCRdb, only in-frame clones are kept and a portion is missing. The sample holds about 450,000 clones, 70% to 80% seen once. The receptor comes from a middle-aged woman in good health. Some clones in this sample may be carry-over from other donors' samples. Sequenced input: PBMCs. This chain joins TRBV18 and TRBJ1-1, with D tentatively TRBD1 (5 bases). CDR3 amino acids: CASSPRDHTEAFF. CDR3 bases: TGTGCCAGCTCACCCCGGGACCACACTGAAGCTTTCTTT.